The clone carrying this TCR beta chain was seen more than once but under ten times. Its antigen remains unidentified. The CDR3 runs to 14 residues. After removal of 6 bases from V and 6 bases from J, the junction contained 7 bases not matched to a gene. The sample belongs to a study of T cell repertoires in cytomegalovirus infection. Study-level information: Shared public TCR beta signatures pointed to both CMV infection and a matching HLA type. General study results and limits: Individuals carrying CMV plus the relevant HLA were identified by cumulative frequency of public TCR beta families. Within the response measured ex vivo, HLA-C-restricted CMV-specific TCR beta clonotypes were dominant.

In TCRdb, the reads were re-called with MiXCR into one record per CDR3 protein. The table includes hundreds of thousands of distinct CDR3 sequences, roughly 18% detected once. J is TRBJ1-4 and V is TRBV12-3 or TRBV12-4; 7 nucleotides agree with TRBD1. Material: PBMCs. This clonotype was sampled from a human donor in good health (CMV status not recorded). Some clones in this sample may be carry-over from other donors' samples. For the CDR3, the DNA is TGTGCCAGCAGCCGGCGGGACAGCCATGAAAAACTGTTTTTT. Translating gives CASSRRDSHEKLFF.